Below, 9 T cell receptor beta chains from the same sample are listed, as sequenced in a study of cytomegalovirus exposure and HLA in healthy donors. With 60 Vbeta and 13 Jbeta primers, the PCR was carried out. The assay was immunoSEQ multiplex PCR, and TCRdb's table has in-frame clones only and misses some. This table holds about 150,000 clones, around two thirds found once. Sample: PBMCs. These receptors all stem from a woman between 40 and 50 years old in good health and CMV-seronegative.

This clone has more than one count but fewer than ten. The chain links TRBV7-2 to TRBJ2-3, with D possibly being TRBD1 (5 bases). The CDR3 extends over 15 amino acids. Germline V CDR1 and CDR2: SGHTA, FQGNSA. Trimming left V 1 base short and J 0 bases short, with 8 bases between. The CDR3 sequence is CASSLGQLSTDTQYF. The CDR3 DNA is TGTGCCAGCAGCTTAGGACAGCTTAGCACAGATACGCAGTATTTT.

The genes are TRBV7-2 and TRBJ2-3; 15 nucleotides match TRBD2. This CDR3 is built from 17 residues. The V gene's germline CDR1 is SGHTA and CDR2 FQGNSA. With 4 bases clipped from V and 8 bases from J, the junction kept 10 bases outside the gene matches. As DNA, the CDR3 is TGTGCCAGCAGCTCTAAAGGACTAGCGGGGGGGGCCGGTACGCAGTATTTT. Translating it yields CASSSKGLAGGAGTQYF.

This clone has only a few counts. The CDR3: CASSFRPGQGNSPLHF. For the CDR3, the DNA is TGTGCCAGCAGCTTTCGTCCGGGACAGGGAAATTCACCCCTCCACTTT. The chain employs TRBV7-2 and TRBJ1-6; 9 nucleotides line up with TRBD1. This CDR3 has 16 amino acids. Germline V CDR1 and CDR2: SGHTA, FQGNSA. Trimming removed 3 bases from V and 7 bases from J; junction bases left unmatched: 7. Looking up the rest from reference TRBV7-2 and TRBJ1-6 gives the full variable domain: GAGVSQSPSNKVTEKGKDVELRCDPISGHTALYWYRQSLGQGLEFLIYFQGNSAPDKSGLPSDRFSAERTGGSVSTLTIQRTQQEDSAVYLCASSFRPGQGNSPLHFGNGTRLTVT.

The DNA for the CDR3 is TGTGCCAGCCTCAGACAGTTCATGAACACTGAAGCTTTCTTT. As protein: CASLRQFMNTEAFF. V is TRBV6-5 and J is TRBJ1-1, with D possibly being TRBD1 (5 bases). The CDR3 extends over 14 amino acids. Trimming took 8 bases from V and 0 from J, leaving 13 bases between them. Germline-derived CDR1 and CDR2 are MNHEY and SVGAGI.

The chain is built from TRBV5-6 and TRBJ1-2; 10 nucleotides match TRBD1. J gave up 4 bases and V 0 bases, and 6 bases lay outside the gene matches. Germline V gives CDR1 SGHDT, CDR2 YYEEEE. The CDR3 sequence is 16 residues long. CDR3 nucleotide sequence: TGTGCCAGCAGCTTGGAGACAGGGGGCATAAGCTATGGCTACACCTTC. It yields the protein CASSLETGGISYGYTF.

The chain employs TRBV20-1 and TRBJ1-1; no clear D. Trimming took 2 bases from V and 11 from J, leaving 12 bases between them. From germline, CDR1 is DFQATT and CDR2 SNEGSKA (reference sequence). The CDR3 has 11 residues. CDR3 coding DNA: TGCAGTGCTAGATTATGGGCCACCGCTTTCTTT. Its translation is CSARLWATAFF.

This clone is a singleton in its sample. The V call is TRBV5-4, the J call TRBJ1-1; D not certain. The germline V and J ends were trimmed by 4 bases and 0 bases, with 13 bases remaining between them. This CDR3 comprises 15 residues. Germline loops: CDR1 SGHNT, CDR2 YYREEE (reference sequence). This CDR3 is CASSRPGSLNTEAFF. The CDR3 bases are TGTGCCAGCAGCAGGCCCGGGTCGCTGAACACTGAAGCTTTCTTT.

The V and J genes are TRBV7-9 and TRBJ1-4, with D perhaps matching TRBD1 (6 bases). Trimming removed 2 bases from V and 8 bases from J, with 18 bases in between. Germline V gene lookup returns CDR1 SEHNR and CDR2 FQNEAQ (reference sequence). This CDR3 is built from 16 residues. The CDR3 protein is CASSLYPGGRGEKLFF. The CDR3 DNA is TGTGCCAGCAGCTTATACCCTGGAGGCAGGGGAGAAAAACTGTTTTTT.

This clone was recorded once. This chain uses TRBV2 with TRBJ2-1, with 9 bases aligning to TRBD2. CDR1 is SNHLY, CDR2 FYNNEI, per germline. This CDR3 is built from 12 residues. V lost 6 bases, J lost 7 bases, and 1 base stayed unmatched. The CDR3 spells CASRGLANEQFF. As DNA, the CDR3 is TGTGCCAGCAGGGGACTAGCTAATGAGCAGTTCTTC.